Listed below are T cell receptor beta chains from one sample, sequenced in a study of shared clonotypes between healthy human individuals. The data were produced by immunoSEQ multiplex PCR, yet TCRdb's version contains in-frame clones alone and is incomplete. The sample consists of about 2 million clones, 85% to 95% of them appearing once. What was sequenced was naive CD4+ T cells sorted from blood. These receptors came from a man aged 18 to 30 in good health. Each CDR3 is given with its conserved first and last residue. Each record gives: D gene, V gene, CDR3 protein. A D gene is named only where the DNA matches it firmly.

d_gene: .
v_gene: TRBV11-3
CDR3aa: CASSFQGGTYEQYF

d_gene: .
v_gene: TRBV4-1
CDR3aa: CASSPHEAGTGELFF

d_gene: TRBD1
v_gene: TRBV19
CDR3aa: CASSIIGTGNQPQHF

d_gene: .
v_gene: TRBV2
CDR3aa: CASSGESNQPQHF

d_gene: TRBD1
v_gene: TRBV30
CDR3aa: CAWSVVGTETIGRLFF

d_gene: .
v_gene: TRBV5-1
CDR3aa: CASSLGEGESTDTQYF

d_gene: .
v_gene: TRBV2
CDR3aa: CASSEDSTPVIQYF

d_gene: .
v_gene: TRBV5-6
CDR3aa: CASSTDWPLRNIQYF

d_gene: .
v_gene: TRBV19
CDR3aa: CASNPQLGEAFF

d_gene: TRBD1
v_gene: TRBV29-1
CDR3aa: CSVQGVYGYTF

d_gene: TRBD2
v_gene: TRBV18
CDR3aa: CASSPELAGVRYEQYF

d_gene: TRBD1
v_gene: TRBV18
CDR3aa: CASSLWTGNTEAFF

d_gene: .
v_gene: TRBV12-5
CDR3aa: CASATADDTQYF

d_gene: .
v_gene: TRBV5-1
CDR3aa: CASSLAGTEGNTIYF

d_gene: .
v_gene: TRBV14
CDR3aa: CASSQDLFDRYF

d_gene: TRBD1
v_gene: TRBV5-1
CDR3aa: CASSFRTGEAGNTIYF

d_gene: .
v_gene: TRBV5-1
CDR3aa: CASSQGGYNGYTF

d_gene: TRBD1
v_gene: TRBV30
CDR3aa: CAWSPRTGHASFF

d_gene: .
v_gene: TRBV25-1
CDR3aa: CASSAPTGKNTEAFF

d_gene: .
v_gene: TRBV11-2
CDR3aa: CASSLGAAMNTEAFF

d_gene: .
v_gene: TRBV18
CDR3aa: CASSPTEGNTEAFF

d_gene: .
v_gene: TRBV11-2
CDR3aa: CASSSLTGGSEKLFF

d_gene: .
v_gene: TRBV18
CDR3aa: CASSPNQLTNYGYTF

d_gene: TRBD1
v_gene: TRBV18
CDR3aa: CASSPDRGQGGYTF

d_gene: TRBD2
v_gene: TRBV4-1
CDR3aa: CASSQDPPGLAGVREFF

d_gene: .
v_gene: TRBV6-1
CDR3aa: CASSDQGPYEQYF